What follows describes a single T cell receptor (beta chain). The clone's antigen remains unknown. No clone much larger than this one lies a single base away; base qualities are absent. Trimming leaves V shorter by 4 bases and J shorter by 1 base, with the junction holding 5 bases beyond the gene matches. CDR1 and CDR2, per the germline V gene (reference sequence), are SEHNR and FQNEAQ. The CDR3 runs 18 amino acids, cysteine and phenylalanine included. The sequence is cut down to CDR3 DNA, 54 bases in frame from base 1. This entry comes from a study of shared clonotypes between healthy human individuals (dated by TCRdb to the early 2020s). Some background on the complete study: A few men and two women, aged 18 to 49 years, made up the cohort. To estimate repertoire size and how much clonotype sharing occurs between individuals, the study deeply sequenced the blood TCR repertoires of roughly 5 healthy adults. Leukapheresis yielded between about 0.9 and 8.9 billion PBMCs per donor. To increase sequencing depth and limit assay-specific biases, different laboratories used diverse techniques to prepare libraries and sequence TCR repertoires. For each donor, three plates each were used for CD4 naive and CD4 memory, two plates were used for CD8 naive, and one plate was used for CD8 memory.

Using the deep immunoSEQ assay, multiplex PCR amplified TCR CDR3 regions from genomic DNA. For each cell subset, the extracted genomic DNA was distributed evenly across all wells of several immunoSEQ 96-well plates, and each plate served as one replicate. For sorted subsets, about 200 ng genomic DNA, equal to 25,000 to 35,000 T cell genomes, was loaded into each replicate PCR. Purified libraries were quantified with a Qubit 3.0 fluorometer, sized on a Bioanalyzer 2100, and re-quantified with the KAPA Library Quantification kit. Each immunoSEQ 96-well plate was sequenced on its own single-read 150-cycle Illumina NextSeq 550 flow cell. Turning to the authors' computational methods: The immunoSEQ output contained only junctional sequences without quality scores, so filtering could not match that applied to full-length reads. Sequences were annotated with PyIR, a Python wrapper for IgBLAST v1.9, and V/J genes and CDR3 were assigned using IMGT germline references. Reads were removed for weak V/J assignments (E-value above 1e-6), missing CDR3, stop codons, out-of-frame junctions, or ambiguous translated residues. V3J clonotypes were defined as sequences sharing the same inferred V gene, J gene, and CDR3 amino acid sequence. Percentage overlap between repertoires was calculated by dividing the number of shared unique clonotypes by the size of the smaller repertoire. Repertoire richness was assessed with RTK rarefaction, the Chao1 estimator, and Recon v2.1 estimates of unobserved clonotypes. Generation probabilities for all TCRbeta clonotypes obtained by the gDNA method from a few donors were computed using OLGA. TCRdb holds this immuneACCESS table with in-frame rearrangements only. Some clones are missing; in checked studies, unresolved V genes explain under half, and the rest has no known cause. Clonal size and the V and J genes are those of that table, whereas D and trimming came from the DNA. Recorded for this sample are more than 1.2 million clones; 98% of them occurred a single time. Roughly 0.35% of the sample is held by the ten biggest clonotypes.

Healthy HIV-negative adults with no recently reported acute infections or vaccinations were included as donors. Only Caucasian adults living in Nashville, Tennessee, USA were represented among the donors. CD4+ T cells were enriched by magnetic negative selection, after which naive cells were positively selected on CD45RA and the negative fraction was taken as the memory subset. After blood collection by leukapheresis, PBMCs were isolated using Ficoll-Histopaque density gradient centrifugation and then cryopreserved in the vapor phase of liquid nitrogen. Purity and quantity of every magnetically sorted T cell population were checked by analytical flow cytometry. Each sorted fraction had its genomic DNA isolated and then quantified by UV absorbance on a Nanodrop 2000c. Summary of the overall study and its limitations: Because the study included only a small number of donors, the genetic and exposure-history diversity represented was limited. When several donors were compared, the shared fraction of clonotypes was about 5% for naive CD4, approximately 3.5% for naive CD8, about 2.4% for memory CD4, and roughly 0.4% for memory CD8. Sampling was restricted to blood, and TCR repertoires in tissue are likely to differ from TCR repertoires in blood. Pairwise subsampling indicated that sequencing depth was expected to affect the degree of clonotype sharing among donors. Naive subsets generally had larger estimated clonotype richness than memory subsets. Clonotypes shared by all four sorted-subset donors showed higher generation probabilities than non-shared clonotypes. Incomplete sequencing was indicated by rarefaction of sorted-subset datasets, despite the large sequencing depth.

Sequenced input: naive CD4+ T cells sorted from blood. Read against the paper, the sample's cell subset or site label means: CD45RA+ positively selected. The V and J genes are TRBV7-9 and TRBJ2-2; 14 central nucleotides agree with TRBD2. This TCR came from a man younger than 45 in good health. The nucleotide sequence is TGTGCCAGCAGCTCAGGACTAGCGGGGGGACGGAACACCGGGGAGCTGTTTTTT. Translated, this gives CASSSGLAGGRNTGELFF.